The 8 T cell receptor beta chains reported below all come from one sample, sequenced in a study of regulatory T cells in long-lasting Graves disease. HTBI primers from iRepertoire and Arm-PCR of CDR3 regions yielded the TCR beta libraries. MiXCR, run by TCRdb on the multiplex PCR reads, gives a single entry per CDR3 protein. This sample has 360,000 or so distinct CDR3 sequences; around 23% occur once, and the top ten carry less than 30%. Time point in this sample: persistent/refractory GD, antithyroid drugs over 5 years with positive TRAb. Construction of the TCR library relied on RNA isolated from PBMCs. Source: peripheral blood mononuclear cells (PBMCs), taken when the disease was refractory, from a patient treated with antithyroid drugs. The receptors stem from a woman in her thirties or forties with Graves disease.

This clonotype was detected only a few times. The rearrangement links TRBV7-9 to TRBJ2-7; possible D gene TRBD2, 5 bases. The germline gives CDR1 SEHNR, CDR2 FQNEAQ (reference sequence). This CDR3 has 14 residues. Deletions cut 5 bases from V and 6 bases from J, with 17 bases between. The CDR3 region is CASSRDGLLSEQYF. CDR3 nucleotides: TGTGCCAGCAGCCGGGATGGGCTCCTCTCCGAGCAGTACTTC.

This clonotype was found many times. The chain links TRBV20-1 to TRBJ2-5; TRBD2 matches at 13 bases. Germline-derived CDR1 and CDR2 are DFQATT and SNEGSKA (reference sequence). The CDR3 is made up of 15 amino acids. The J segment lost 5 bases and the V segment lost 6 bases, leaving 9 bases of the junction unmatched. Here the CDR3 reads CSAHPPGLAGETQYF. The DNA of the CDR3 is TGCAGTGCCCACCCCCCGGGACTAGCGGGGGAGACCCAGTACTTC.

A remark on this clonotype: The junction and the germline gene differ at one end; a read error may be behind it. The gene calls are TRBV28 and TRBJ1-5; D perhaps matches TRBD1 (5 bases). There are 14 residues in the CDR3. The germline CDR1 and CDR2 sequences are MDHEN and SYDVKM. CDR3 protein: CSSSFRGPQQPQHF. The DNA of the CDR3 is TGTTCCAGCAGTTTTAGGGGCCCTCAACAGCCCCAGCATTTT.

The chain links TRBV30 to TRBJ1-5; D call uncertain. In germline, CDR1 is GTSNPN, CDR2 SVGIG (reference sequence). V was trimmed by 1 base and J by 6 bases, leaving 10 bases between them. This CDR3 is 13 amino acids long. The CDR3 region is CAWSADFSQPQHF. DNA of the CDR3: TGTGCCTGGAGTGCGGATTTTAGTCAGCCCCAGCATTTT.

As regards this clonotype: A read error may be the cause here, since a much bigger clone is one base away. This chain connects TRBV6-1 to TRBJ2-5; D ambiguous. CDR3 length: 13 amino acids. Looked up from germline, CDR1 is MNHNS and CDR2 is SASEGT. V was shortened by 11 bases and J by 1 base, with 14 bases between the two germline ends. CDR3 bases: TGTGCCGCGAGAAGGTCCGCCCAAGAGACCCAGTACTTC. Amino acid sequence: CAARRSAQETQYF.

This clonotype was seen a handful of times. The genes are TRBV5-1 and TRBJ2-5; D may be TRBD1 (5 bases). The germline V gene has CDR1 SGHRS and CDR2 YFSETQ. This CDR3 is built from 13 residues. V dropped 2 bases and J dropped 5 bases, with 10 bases sitting between them. The CDR3 loop is CASSFRTSETQYF. For the CDR3, the DNA is TGCGCCAGCAGCTTCAGGACATCGGAGACCCAGTACTTC.

This clonotype appeared many times. The rearrangement uses TRBV28 and TRBJ2-7, with D unresolved. The V gene's germline CDR1 is MDHEN and CDR2 SYDVKM. The V end lost 6 bases, the J end lost 0 bases, and 12 bases lay between the germline ends. The CDR3 loop spans 14 amino acids. This CDR3 reads CASRSGQSSYEQYF. Written as DNA, the CDR3 is TGTGCCAGCAGGAGTGGCCAGAGCTCCTACGAGCAGTACTTC.

In this sample, this clonotype turned up many times. The chain has TRBV28 and TRBJ1-5; D remains unclear. CDR3 length: 16 amino acids. Germline V gene sequence: CDR1 MDHEN, CDR2 SYDVKM. V lost 6 bases, J lost 3 bases, and 18 bases lay in between. The CDR3 loop reads CASRTGGVINNQPQHF. CDR3 nucleotides: TGTGCCAGCAGGACCGGCGGGGTGATTAACAATCAGCCCCAGCATTTT. The full variable domain, its missing parts supplied by reference TRBV28 and TRBJ1-5, is DVKVTQSSRYLVKRTGEKVFLECVQDMDHENMFWYRQDPGLGLRLIYFSYDVKMKEKGDIPEGYSVSREKKERFSLILESASTNQTSMYLCASRTGGVINNQPQHFGDGTRLSIL.